Sequencing of this T cell receptor (beta chain) was carried out in a study of T cells after yellow fever vaccination. About the study: It was SMART-Seq v4 Ultra Low Input that prepared the fractions with low cell numbers.

Trimming stripped 3 bases from V and 5 bases from J, with 13 bases between. The CDR3 runs 14 residues. Germline V gives CDR1 MGHDK, CDR2 SYGVNS. About this clonotype itself: What it binds is unknown.

Points from the study as a whole: CD4 and CD8 compartments shared a small share of clonotypes. There was a possibility that FACS-sorted repertoires contained abundant clonotypes contaminating from the bulk population. Post-booster repertoires again held most primary-vaccination clones (roughly 95% CD4, roughly 88% CD8).

TCRdb reanalysed the 5' RACE reads using MiXCR and keeps one entry per CDR3 protein. This table has some 560,000 distinct CDR3 sequences, about a fifth appearing once. Specimen: PBMCs, collected 15 days after the yellow fever booster vaccination. This sequence originates from a man aged 25-45 years who received the YFV17D yellow fever vaccine. This chain links TRBV25-1 with TRBJ2-5; D is perhaps TRBD1 (6 bases). The chain's CDR3 is CASSDAGARETQYF. The CDR3 DNA reads TGTGCCAGCAGTGATGCAGGGGCGCGGGAGACCCAGTACTTC. The variable domain in full, completed from reference TRBV25-1 and TRBJ2-5, reads EADIYQTPRYLVIGTGKKITLECSQTMGHDKMYWYQQDPGMELHLIHYSYGVNSTEKGDLSSESTVSRIRTEHFPLTLESARPSHTSQYLCASSDAGARETQYFGPGTRLLVL.